The clone carrying this TCR beta chain was seen repeatedly, ten times or more. The length of the CDR3 is 16 residues. V lost 6 bases, J lost 6 bases, and 11 bases stayed unmatched. In germline, CDR1 is KGHSH, CDR2 LQKENI. These data belong to a study of T cells in Graves' hyperthyroidism and ophthalmopathy. Regions amplified from RNA transcripts were the TCR beta CDR3 regions. When the TCR CDR3 underwent first-round RT-PCR, the HTBI primer set was used. TCRdb reprocessed the multiplex PCR reads with MiXCR, giving one entry per CDR3 protein. The table records fewer than 250,000 distinct CDR3 sequences, around 17% of them present only once.

The sequenced sample consisted of blood. This sequence joins TRBV18 and TRBJ2-4, with TRBD1 matching 10 bases. The source of this sequence is a woman aged 18-30 years with Graves' ophthalmopathy. The CDR3 protein is CASSQPGQGLGNIQYF. CDR3 nucleotide sequence: TGTGCCAGCTCTCAACCGGGACAGGGGTTGGGAAACATTCAGTACTTC. The variable domain in full, with the rest retrieved from reference TRBV18 and TRBJ2-4, is NAGVMQNPRHLVRRRGQEARLRCSPMKGHSHVYWYRQLPEEGLKFMVYLQKENIIDESGMPKERFSAEFPKEGPSILRIQQVVRGDSAAYFCASSQPGQGLGNIQYFGAGTRLSVL.